The source of this TCR beta chain is a study of blood T cell dynamics during melanoma immunotherapy. Time point defined: pre-treatment baseline. Immune-effector memory T cells were defined as CD3+ CD4- CD8+ CD45RA- CD45RO-high CD27- CCR7-. Method: immunoSEQ multiplex PCR; TCRdb's copy keeps in-frame clones and lacks some. This sample has 1,500 to 2,000 clones, with around 73% found just once. Whole-study findings and limits: The most clonal sorted CD8+ subset, immune-effector cells, was closest to cell-free DNA CDR3 sequences.

This clone was found once. What it binds is not known. Germline V CDR1 and CDR2: SGHAT, FQNNGV. CDR3 size: 14 residues. The V gene lost 1 base and the J gene lost 5 bases, with 11 bases spanning the gap. The chain employs TRBV11-2 and TRBJ2-5, with D possibly being TRBD1 or TRBD2 (6 bases each). The source material was CD8+ T cells from blood, sampled from a patient treated with checkpoint blockade. This TCR came from a human donor with melanoma. For the CDR3, the DNA is TGTGCCAGCAGCTTAGTCCGGGGGCCTGAGACCCAGTACTTC. Amino acids: CASSLVRGPETQYF.